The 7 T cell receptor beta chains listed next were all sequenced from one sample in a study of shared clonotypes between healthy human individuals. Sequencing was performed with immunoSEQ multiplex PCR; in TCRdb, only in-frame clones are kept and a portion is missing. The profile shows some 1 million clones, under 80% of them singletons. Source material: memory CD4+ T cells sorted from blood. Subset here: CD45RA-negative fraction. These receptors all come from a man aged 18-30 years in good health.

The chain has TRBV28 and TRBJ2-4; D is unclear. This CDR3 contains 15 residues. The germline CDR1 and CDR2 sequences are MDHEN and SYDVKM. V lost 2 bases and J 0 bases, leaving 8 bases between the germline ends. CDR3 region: CASSLRPIAKNIQYF. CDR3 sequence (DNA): TGTGCCAGCAGTTTACGACCGATAGCCAAAAACATTCAGTACTTC.

The CDR3 region has the DNA TGTGCCAGCAGCTTATTGGGGGTGGGGTTTGTGGAGACCCAGTACTTC. Its translation is CASSLLGVGFVETQYF. The V and J genes are TRBV7-8 and TRBJ2-5, with D perhaps given as TRBD1 or TRBD2 (5 bases each). The CDR3 consists of 16 residues. V was pared by 2 bases and J by 5 bases, with 18 bases between. In germline, CDR1 is SGHVS, CDR2 FQNEAQ.

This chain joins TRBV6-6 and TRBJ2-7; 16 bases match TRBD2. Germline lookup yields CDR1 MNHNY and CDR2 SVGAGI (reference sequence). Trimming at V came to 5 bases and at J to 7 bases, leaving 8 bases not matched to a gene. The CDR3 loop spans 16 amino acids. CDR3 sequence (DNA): TGTGCCAGCAGTCCGGGACTAGCGGGAGGGCCTGGTGAGCAGTACTTC. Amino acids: CASSPGLAGGPGEQYF.

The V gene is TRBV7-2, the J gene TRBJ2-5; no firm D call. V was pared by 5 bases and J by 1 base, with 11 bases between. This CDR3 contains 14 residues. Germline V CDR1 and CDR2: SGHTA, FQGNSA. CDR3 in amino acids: CASSLGFIQETQYF. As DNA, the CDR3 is TGTGCCAGCAGCCTTGGTTTTATCCAAGAGACCCAGTACTTC.

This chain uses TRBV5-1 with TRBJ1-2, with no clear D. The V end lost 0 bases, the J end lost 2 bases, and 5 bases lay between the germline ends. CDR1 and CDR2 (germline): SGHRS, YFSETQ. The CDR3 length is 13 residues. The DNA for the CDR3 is TGCGCCAGCAGCTTGGTTACGAACTATGGCTACACCTTC. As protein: CASSLVTNYGYTF.

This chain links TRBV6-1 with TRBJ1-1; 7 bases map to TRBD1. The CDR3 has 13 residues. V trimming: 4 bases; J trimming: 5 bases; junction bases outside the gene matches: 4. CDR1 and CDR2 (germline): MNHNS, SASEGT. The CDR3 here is CASSGQGVTEAFF. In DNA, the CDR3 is TGTGCCAGCAGTGGACAGGGTGTGACTGAAGCTTTCTTT.

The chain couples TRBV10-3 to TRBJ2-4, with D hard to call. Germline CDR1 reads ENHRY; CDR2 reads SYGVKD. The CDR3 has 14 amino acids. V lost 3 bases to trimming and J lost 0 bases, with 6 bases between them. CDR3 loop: CAISDTLAKNIQYF. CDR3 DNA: TGTGCCATCAGTGATACCCTAGCCAAAAACATTCAGTACTTC.